The TCR beta chain under discussion was sequenced for a study of memory CD4+ T cells and cytomegalovirus serostatus. Sequenced by immunoSEQ multiplex PCR; TCRdb stores in-frame clones only, minus some. The sample includes approximately 53,000 clones, 82% seen only once; the top ten take over 0.55%. This CDR3 comprises 16 residues. CDR1 MNHEY and CDR2 SMNVEV come from the germline V gene (reference sequence). The V end was cut by 5 bases, the J end by 3 bases, with 17 bases between. The sort gate was single viable CD3+CD4+CD8-CD45RO+ cells for memory CD4+ T cells. The clonotype originates from an adult in good health and CMV-seronegative. The sample taken for sequencing was memory CD4+ T cells from blood. The chain couples TRBV27 to TRBJ2-1; D is perhaps TRBD2 (6 bases). The CDR3: CASSPWGTSNYNEQFF. Here the CDR3 DNA reads TGTGCCAGCAGTCCCTGGGGGACTTCAAACTACAATGAGCAGTTCTTC.